The 10 T cell receptor beta chains below were found in one sample sequenced in a study of T cells in Graves' hyperthyroidism and ophthalmopathy. Using RNA transcripts as the source, TCR beta CDR3 regions were amplified. During a first-round RT-PCR of the TCR CDR3, the HTBI primer set was used. TCRdb passed the multiplex PCR reads through MiXCR, listing each CDR3 protein once. This table has over 400,000 distinct CDR3 sequences, about 15% appearing once. Specimen: blood. The receptor source for this set is a young man with Graves' ophthalmopathy.

This clonotype is a singleton in its sample. The gene calls are TRBV20-1 and TRBJ1-5; D is unclear. The CDR3 length is 14 residues. The V gene's germline CDR1 is DFQATT and CDR2 SNEGSKA (reference sequence). The V and J ends lost 0 bases and 5 bases respectively, with 11 bases between them. This CDR3 reads CSARDRGPYQPQHF. For the CDR3, the DNA is TGCAGTGCTAGAGATCGCGGACCCTATCAGCCCCAGCATTTT.

This clonotype is a singleton in its sample. V gene TRBV11-2 combines with J gene TRBJ2-1, with D perhaps TRBD1 or TRBD2 (6 bases each). The CDR3 is 12 amino acids. Germline lookup yields CDR1 SGHAT and CDR2 FQNNGV. The V end was cut by 6 bases, the J end by 9 bases, with 12 bases between. The CDR3 region is CASRMEGVEQFF. The CDR3, as DNA: TGTGCCAGCAGGATGGAGGGGGTTGAGCAGTTCTTC. The variable domain in full, completed from reference TRBV11-2 and TRBJ2-1, reads EAGVAQSPRYKIIEKRQSVAFWCNPISGHATLYWYQQILGQGPKLLIQFQNNGVVDDSQLPKDRFSAERLKGVDSTLKIQPAKLEDSAVYLCASRMEGVEQFFGPGTRLTVL.

In its sample, this clonotype was seen many times. This chain uses TRBV7-2 with TRBJ2-7; 11 positions match TRBD1. Unmatched junction bases numbered 4, after V lost 2 bases and J lost 4 bases. The CDR3 is 15 amino acids. Germline V lookup: CDR1 SGHTA, CDR2 FQGNSA. In DNA, the CDR3 is TGTGCCAGCAGCTTAACCGGACAGGGGGCATACGAGCAGTACTTC. It is translated as CASSLTGQGAYEQYF.

This clonotype was observed at least ten times. This chain uses TRBV3-1 with TRBJ2-7; 16 positions match TRBD2. The CDR3 is 18 residues long. Per the germline V gene, CDR1 is LGHDT and CDR2 is YNNKEL (reference sequence). V was clipped by 4 bases and J by 3 bases; unmatched bases: 9. CDR3 residues: CASSLSPGLAGGHYEQYF. The CDR3 coding sequence is TGTGCCAGCAGCCTATCTCCGGGACTAGCGGGAGGGCACTACGAGCAGTACTTC.

V and J are TRBV10-3 and TRBJ1-3, with D perhaps matching TRBD1 (6 bases). Germline V CDR1 and CDR2: ENHRY, SYGVKD. The CDR3 totals 15 residues. Trimming cost V 6 bases and J 0 bases, with 12 bases left between them. The CDR3 DNA sequence: TGTGCCATCAGCGGACAGTTTCTCTCTGGAAACACCATATATTTT. This codes for CAISGQFLSGNTIYF.

This clonotype was counted at least ten times. This chain links TRBV4-1 with TRBJ1-5; D is uncertain. The CDR3 runs to 15 residues. Germline CDR1 and CDR2: MGHRA and YSYEKL. V lost 1 base and J 0 bases, leaving 7 bases between the germline ends. The CDR3 loop reads CASSQGTVSNQPQHF. CDR3 DNA sequence: TGCGCCAGCAGCCAAGGCACAGTTAGCAATCAGCCCCAGCATTTT.

The table lists this clonotype with many counts. The V and J genes are TRBV3-1 and TRBJ1-2; D not resolved. The length of the CDR3 is 14 residues. The V gene's germline CDR1 is LGHDT and CDR2 YNNKEL (reference sequence). V gave up 1 base and J gave up 1 base, with 7 bases separating them. Here the CDR3 reads CASSQAQINYGYTF. CDR3 coding DNA: TGTGCCAGCAGCCAAGCACAGATTAACTATGGCTACACCTTC.

At least ten counts were recorded for this clonotype. This chain connects TRBV7-3 to TRBJ2-1, with D unresolved. V lost 1 base and J 6 bases, leaving 16 bases between the germline ends. CDR3 length: 16 residues. The germline CDR1 and CDR2 sequences are SGHTA and FQGTGA. The CDR3 DNA is TGTGCCAGCAGCTTAAACCCCCGGGCCCCTTTCAATGAGCAGTTCTTC. Encoded protein: CASSLNPRAPFNEQFF.

This clonotype was seen a handful of times. The V gene is TRBV6-1, the J gene TRBJ2-3; 10 bases map to TRBD2. CDR3 size: 17 residues. V dropped 8 bases and J dropped 3; count of bases not matched to a gene: 14. CDR1 and CDR2 (germline): MNHNS, SASEGT. The CDR3 spells CASYPVIAGGITDTQYF. The CDR3 DNA reads TGTGCCAGCTACCCGGTAATAGCGGGGGGAATTACAGATACGCAGTATTTT.

This clonotype showed up just a few times. The chain is built from TRBV6-5 and TRBJ1-1; D call uncertain. The CDR3 has 15 residues. V was clipped by 0 bases and J by 1 base, with 9 bases between them. Looked up from germline, CDR1 is MNHEY and CDR2 is SVGAGI. The CDR3 bases are TGTGCCAGCAGTTACTCCCAGGTTCAGAACACTGAAGCTTTCTTT. Protein sequence: CASSYSQVQNTEAFF.